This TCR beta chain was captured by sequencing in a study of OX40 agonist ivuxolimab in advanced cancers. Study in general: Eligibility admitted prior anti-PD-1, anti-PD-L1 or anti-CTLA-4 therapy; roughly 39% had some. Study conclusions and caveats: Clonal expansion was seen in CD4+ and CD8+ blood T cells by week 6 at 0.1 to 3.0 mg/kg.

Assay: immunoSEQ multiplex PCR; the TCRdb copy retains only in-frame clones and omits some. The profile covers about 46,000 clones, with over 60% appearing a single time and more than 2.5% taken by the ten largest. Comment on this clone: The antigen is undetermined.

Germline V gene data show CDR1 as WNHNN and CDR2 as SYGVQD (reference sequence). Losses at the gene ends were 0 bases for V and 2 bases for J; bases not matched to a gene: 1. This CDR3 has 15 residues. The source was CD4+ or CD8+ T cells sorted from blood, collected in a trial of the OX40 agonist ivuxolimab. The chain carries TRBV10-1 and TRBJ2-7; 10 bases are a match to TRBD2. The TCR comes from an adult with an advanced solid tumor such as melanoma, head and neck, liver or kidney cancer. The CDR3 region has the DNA TGCGCCAGCAGTGAGTCAGGGACTAGCGCCTACGAGCAGTACTTC. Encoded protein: CASSESGTSAYEQYF.